This TCR beta chain was profiled in a study of beta chain features in type 1 diabetes. The wider study: Sorted cells numbering over 95,000,000 were examined across all samples.

The length of the CDR3 is 13 residues. Germline lookup yields CDR1 MNHEY and CDR2 SVGAGI. V was clipped by 7 bases and J by 12 bases; unmatched bases: 6. Overall study results and limits: Shortening that was moderate but significant affected the TCRB CDR3s of Type 1 diabetes patients in all four CD4+ subsets. Type 1 diabetes patients showed fewer insertions and more deletions at VDJ junctions.

Notes on this clone: Its target is unknown.

The isolated RNA, all of it, was reverse transcribed, so expressed TCRB transcripts were what got sequenced. For naive, central memory and regulatory T cell samples, reads averaged around 3.5 million. Some clones are missing from TCRdb's copy, which holds only in-frame ones; the method was immunoSEQ multiplex PCR. The sample lists fewer than 350,000 clones, roughly a fifth seen once, with approximately 0.046% in the top ten. The sequence was obtained from a woman in her late teens or twenties in good health. The chain uses TRBV6-5 and TRBJ2-1; TRBD2 aligns across 13 bases. The material sequenced was naive CD4+ T cells from blood. The CDR3 DNA reads as TGTGCCAGCACCCCGGGACTAGCGGGGTCGCAGTTCTTC. Residues: CASTPGLAGSQFF.